Here is one T cell receptor (beta chain) with its context. Its cognate antigen is unknown. The data originate from a study of cytomegalovirus exposure and HLA in healthy donors. Study results and limitations: Several V segments, TRBV6-2 and TRBV6-3 among them, could not be told apart and were dropped. A later analysis linked a missense DCLRE1C variant to TCR beta V- and J-gene trimming.

CDR3 size: 14 residues. Trimming cost V 7 bases and J 3 bases; bases outside gene matches: 2. The germline V gene has CDR1 MNHEY and CDR2 SMNVEV (reference sequence). The PCR contained 60 Vbeta and 13 Jbeta primers. Measured with immunoSEQ multiplex PCR; TCRdb has only the in-frame clones, and not every one. The data hold some 140,000 clones, with around 75% observed a single time. The receptor was isolated from a man aged 30 to 39 in good health and CMV-seropositive. The V gene is TRBV27, the J gene TRBJ2-1, with 11 bases fitting TRBD2. Sequenced sample: PBMCs. CDR3 sequence (DNA): TGTGCCAGCAACCTAGCGGGGGGCTACAATGAGCAGTTCTTC. This codes for CASNLAGGYNEQFF.